Listed below are T cell receptor beta chains from one sample, sequenced in a study of cytomegalovirus exposure and HLA in healthy donors. Clones were sequenced by immunoSEQ multiplex PCR, and TCRdb holds only the in-frame ones, with some missing. This sample has over 150,000 clones; 74% occur once, and the top ten carry 2.5% to 4%. Sequenced: PBMCs. These TCRs come from a woman in her 30s in good health and CMV-seropositive. The CDR3 runs from the conserved cysteine through the conserved F or W. A D gene is named only where the DNA matches it firmly.

TRBV2	NA	TRBJ2-3	CASSDPVTDTQYF
TRBV7-6	NA	TRBJ2-7	CASSLNGQSYEQYF
TRBV28	NA	TRBJ2-7	CASRIQGREQYF
TRBV9	NA	TRBJ2-5	CASSVDGLRQETQYF
TRBV19	NA	TRBJ1-3	CATRFSGNTIYF
TRBV7-9	NA	TRBJ2-7	CASSSPGAPYEQYF
TRBV27	TRBD2	TRBJ2-1	CASAALAGGYNEQFF
TRBV7-9	TRBD1	TRBJ1-6	CASSSSDRSHSPLHF
TRBV19	TRBD2	TRBJ2-7	CASSMTSATYEQYF
TRBV28	NA	TRBJ1-3	CATSVSGNTIYF
TRBV7-9	NA	NA	CASSFYQGSGEQYF
TRBV6-1	NA	TRBJ2-1	CASNDKLYNEQFF
TRBV6-1	NA	TRBJ1-4	CASNEGGRGANEKLFF
TRBV6-5	TRBD1	TRBJ1-3	CASSYDRGAGNTIYF
TRBV6-5	TRBD1	TRBJ1-5	CASSLGTGGGQPQHF
TRBV7-9	TRBD2	TRBJ2-7	CSSSSWGTSGRSSYEQYF
TRBV10-3	TRBD2	TRBJ2-7	CASSEAPGSGAYEQYF
TRBV7-9	TRBD2	TRBJ2-1	CASSLSAGEDEQFF
TRBV27	NA	TRBJ2-1	CAANGVGENEQFF
TRBV2	TRBD2	NA	CASETSGRFGEQYF
TRBV15	TRBD1	TRBJ2-7	CATSREYPRTGGIHEQYF
TRBV6-1	NA	TRBJ1-5	CASTRGNQPQHF